The TCR beta chain under discussion was sequenced for a study of blood T cell repertoires in COVID-19. Here immunoSEQ multiplex PCR was the method, and the copy in TCRdb shows in-frame clones only, minus some. Among 100,000 to 140,000 clones listed, about 93% were seen once. V shed 3 bases, J shed 5 bases, and the junction held 4 bases outside the gene matches. Germline V gene sequence: CDR1 SGHRS, CDR2 YFSETQ. The CDR3 runs 14 residues. The genes are TRBV5-1 and TRBJ2-1; the match to TRBD1 covers 8 bases. Material for sequencing was peripheral blood. The sequence was obtained from a woman aged 25 to 45 with acute or convalescent COVID-19. The CDR3 protein is CASSSDRVNNEQFF. DNA for the CDR3: TGCGCCAGCAGCTCGGACAGGGTCAACAATGAGCAGTTCTTC.